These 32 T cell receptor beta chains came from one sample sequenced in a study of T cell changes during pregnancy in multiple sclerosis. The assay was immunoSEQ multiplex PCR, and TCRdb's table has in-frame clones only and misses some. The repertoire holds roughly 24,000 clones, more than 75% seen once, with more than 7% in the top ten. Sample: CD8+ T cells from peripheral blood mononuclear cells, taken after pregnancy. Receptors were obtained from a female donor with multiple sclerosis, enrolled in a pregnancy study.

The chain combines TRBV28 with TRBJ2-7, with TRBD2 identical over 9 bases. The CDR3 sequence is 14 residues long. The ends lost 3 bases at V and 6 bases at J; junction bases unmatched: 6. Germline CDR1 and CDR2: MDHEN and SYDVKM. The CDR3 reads CASSFSGSNGEQYF. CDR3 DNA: TGTGCCAGCAGTTTTAGCGGGAGCAACGGCGAGCAGTACTTC.

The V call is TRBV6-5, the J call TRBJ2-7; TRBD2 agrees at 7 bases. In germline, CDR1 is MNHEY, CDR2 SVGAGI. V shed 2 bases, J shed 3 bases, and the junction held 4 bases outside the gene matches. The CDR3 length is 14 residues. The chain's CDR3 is CASSYGASGYEQYF. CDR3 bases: TGTGCCAGCAGTTACGGGGCTAGCGGCTACGAGCAGTACTTC.

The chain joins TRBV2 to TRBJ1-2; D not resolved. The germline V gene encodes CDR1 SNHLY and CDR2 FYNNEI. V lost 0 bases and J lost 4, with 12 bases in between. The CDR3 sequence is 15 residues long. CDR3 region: CASSEARSLFYGYTF. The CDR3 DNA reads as TGTGCCAGCAGTGAAGCGAGGTCCTTATTCTATGGCTACACCTTC.

CDR3: CASSWTGSINEQFF. CDR3 DNA sequence: TGTGCCAGCAGCTGGACGGGAAGTATCAATGAGCAGTTCTTC. This sequence joins TRBV7-7 and TRBJ2-1; tentative D call: TRBD2 (5 bases). Per the germline V gene, CDR1 is SSHAT and CDR2 is FNYEAQ (reference sequence). V lost 4 bases to trimming and J lost 6 bases, with 13 bases between them. The CDR3 is made up of 14 amino acids.

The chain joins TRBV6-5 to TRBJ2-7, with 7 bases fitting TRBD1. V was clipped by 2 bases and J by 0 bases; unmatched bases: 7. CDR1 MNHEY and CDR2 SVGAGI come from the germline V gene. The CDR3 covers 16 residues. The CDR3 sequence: CASSYPGTASSYEQYF. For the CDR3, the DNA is TGTGCCAGCAGTTACCCCGGGACAGCCAGCTCCTACGAGCAGTACTTC.

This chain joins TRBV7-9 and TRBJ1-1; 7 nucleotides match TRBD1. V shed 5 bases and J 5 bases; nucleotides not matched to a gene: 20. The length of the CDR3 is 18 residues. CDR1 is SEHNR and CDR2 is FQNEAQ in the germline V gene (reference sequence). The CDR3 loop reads CASSQTWWDRSLGTEAFF. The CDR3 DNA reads TGTGCCAGCAGCCAAACCTGGTGGGACAGATCTCTGGGGACTGAAGCTTTCTTT.

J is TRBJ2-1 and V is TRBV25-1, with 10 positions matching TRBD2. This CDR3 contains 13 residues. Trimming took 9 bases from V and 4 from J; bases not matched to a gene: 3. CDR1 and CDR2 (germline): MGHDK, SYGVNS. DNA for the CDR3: TGTGCCAGGGGACTAGCGCCGTACAATGAGCAGTTCTTC. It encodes CARGLAPYNEQFF.

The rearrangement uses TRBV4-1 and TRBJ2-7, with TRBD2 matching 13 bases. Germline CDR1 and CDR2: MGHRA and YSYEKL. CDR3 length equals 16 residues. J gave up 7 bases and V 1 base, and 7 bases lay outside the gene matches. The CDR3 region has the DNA TGCGCCAGCAGCCAAGTTCCGGGACTAGCGGGATTAGAGCAGTACTTC. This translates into CASSQVPGLAGLEQYF.

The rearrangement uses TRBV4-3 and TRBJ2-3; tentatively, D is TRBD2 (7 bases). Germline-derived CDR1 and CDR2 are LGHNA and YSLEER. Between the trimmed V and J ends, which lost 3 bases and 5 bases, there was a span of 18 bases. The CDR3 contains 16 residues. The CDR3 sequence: CASSHTGGQGKDTQYF. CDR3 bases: TGCGCCAGCAGCCACACGGGGGGCCAGGGGAAAGATACGCAGTATTTT.

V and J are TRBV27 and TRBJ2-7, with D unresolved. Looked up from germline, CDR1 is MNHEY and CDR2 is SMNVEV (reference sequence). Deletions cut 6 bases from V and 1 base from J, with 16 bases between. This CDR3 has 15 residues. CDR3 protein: CASSRFEGESYEQYF. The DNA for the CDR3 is TGTGCCAGCAGCCGCTTCGAAGGAGAGTCCTACGAGCAGTACTTC.

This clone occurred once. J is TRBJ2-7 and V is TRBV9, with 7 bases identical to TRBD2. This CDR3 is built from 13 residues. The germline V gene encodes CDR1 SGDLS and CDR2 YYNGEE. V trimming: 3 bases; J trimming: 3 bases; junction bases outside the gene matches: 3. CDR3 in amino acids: CASSAGLNYEQYF. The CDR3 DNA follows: TGTGCCAGCAGCGCGGGACTAAACTACGAGCAGTACTTC. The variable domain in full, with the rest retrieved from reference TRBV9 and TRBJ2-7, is DSGVTQTPKHLITATGQRVTLRCSPRSGDLSVYWYQQSLDQGLQFLIQYYNGEERAKGNILERFSAQQFPDLHSELNLSSLELGDSALYFCASSAGLNYEQYFGPGTRLTVT.

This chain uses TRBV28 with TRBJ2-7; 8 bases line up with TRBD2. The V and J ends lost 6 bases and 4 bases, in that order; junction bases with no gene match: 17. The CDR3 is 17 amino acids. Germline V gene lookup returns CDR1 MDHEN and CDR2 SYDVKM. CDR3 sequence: CASRPIQKRERGYEQYF. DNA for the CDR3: TGTGCCAGCAGACCCATCCAAAAGCGGGAGAGGGGTTACGAGCAGTACTTC.

The CDR3 spells CASSQDNSLALNEQFF. For the CDR3, the DNA is TGTGCCAGCAGCCAAGATAACTCGTTAGCGCTAAATGAGCAGTTCTTC. The chain links TRBV14 to TRBJ2-1; possibly TRBD2 for D (5 bases). The CDR3 totals 16 residues. CDR1 and CDR2 (germline): SGHDN, FVKESK. V was shortened by 0 bases and J by 7 bases, with 16 bases between the two germline ends.

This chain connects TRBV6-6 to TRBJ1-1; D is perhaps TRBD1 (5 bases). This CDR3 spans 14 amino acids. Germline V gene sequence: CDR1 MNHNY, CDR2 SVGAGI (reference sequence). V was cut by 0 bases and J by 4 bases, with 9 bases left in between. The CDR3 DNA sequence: TGTGCCAGCAGTTACTCAGAAGGGGCCACTGAAGCTTTCTTT. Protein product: CASSYSEGATEAFF.

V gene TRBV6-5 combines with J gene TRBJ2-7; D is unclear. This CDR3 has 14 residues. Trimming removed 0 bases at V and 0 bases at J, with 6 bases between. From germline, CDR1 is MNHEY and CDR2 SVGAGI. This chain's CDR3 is CASSYSPSSYEQYF. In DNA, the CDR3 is TGTGCCAGCAGTTACTCGCCGAGCTCCTACGAGCAGTACTTC.

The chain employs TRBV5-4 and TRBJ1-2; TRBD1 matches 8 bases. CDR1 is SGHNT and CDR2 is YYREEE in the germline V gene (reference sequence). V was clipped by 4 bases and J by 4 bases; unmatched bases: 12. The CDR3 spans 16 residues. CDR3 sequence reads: CASSLFGQGDFYGYTF. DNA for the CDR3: TGTGCCAGCAGCCTTTTTGGACAGGGAGACTTCTATGGCTACACCTTC.

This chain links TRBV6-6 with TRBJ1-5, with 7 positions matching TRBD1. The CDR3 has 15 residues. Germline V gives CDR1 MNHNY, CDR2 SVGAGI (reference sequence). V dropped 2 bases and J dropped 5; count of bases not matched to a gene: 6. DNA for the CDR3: TGTGCCAGCAGTTACGGTGGGGACAGAGATCAGCCCCAGCATTTT. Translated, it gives CASSYGGDRDQPQHF.

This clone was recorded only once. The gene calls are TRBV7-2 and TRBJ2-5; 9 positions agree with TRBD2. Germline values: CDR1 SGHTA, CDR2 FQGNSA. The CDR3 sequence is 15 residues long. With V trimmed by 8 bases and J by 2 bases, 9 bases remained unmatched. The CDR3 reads CASPLGLAGQETQYF. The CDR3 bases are TGTGCCAGCCCCTTGGGGCTAGCGGGACAAGAGACCCAGTACTTC.

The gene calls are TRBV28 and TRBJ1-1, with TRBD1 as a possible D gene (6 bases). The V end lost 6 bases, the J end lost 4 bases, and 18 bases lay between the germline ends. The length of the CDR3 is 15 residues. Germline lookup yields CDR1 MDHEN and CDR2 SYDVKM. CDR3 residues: CASSATSSGVTEAFF. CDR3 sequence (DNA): TGTGCCAGCAGCGCCACCTCCTCAGGGGTCACTGAAGCTTTCTTT.

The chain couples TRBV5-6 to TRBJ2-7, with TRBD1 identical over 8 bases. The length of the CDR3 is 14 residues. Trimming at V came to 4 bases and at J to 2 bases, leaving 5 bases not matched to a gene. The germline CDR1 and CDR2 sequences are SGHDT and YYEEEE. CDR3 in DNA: TGTGCCAGCAGCCGGACAGGGAAACCCTACGAGCAGTACTTC. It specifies CASSRTGKPYEQYF.

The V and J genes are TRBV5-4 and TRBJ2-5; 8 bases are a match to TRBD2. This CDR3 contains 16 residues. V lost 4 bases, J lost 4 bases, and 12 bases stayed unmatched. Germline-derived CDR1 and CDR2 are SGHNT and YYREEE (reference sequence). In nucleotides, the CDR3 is TGTGCCAGCAGCGCCTCAGCGGGAGCATTTCCAGAGACCCAGTACTTC. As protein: CASSASAGAFPETQYF.

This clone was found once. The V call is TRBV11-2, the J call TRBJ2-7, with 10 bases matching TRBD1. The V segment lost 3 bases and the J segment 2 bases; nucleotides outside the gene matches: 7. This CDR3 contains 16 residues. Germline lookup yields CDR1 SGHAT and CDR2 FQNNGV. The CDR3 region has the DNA TGTGCCAGCAGCTTCGGGACAGGGGATCTGCCCTACGAGCAGTACTTC. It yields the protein CASSFGTGDLPYEQYF.

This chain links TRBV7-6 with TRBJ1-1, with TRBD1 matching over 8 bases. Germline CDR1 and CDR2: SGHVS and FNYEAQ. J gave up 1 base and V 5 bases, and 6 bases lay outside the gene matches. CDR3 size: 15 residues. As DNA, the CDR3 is TGTGCCAGCAGCCCGCACAGGGGGTGGAACACTGAAGCTTTCTTT. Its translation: CASSPHRGWNTEAFF. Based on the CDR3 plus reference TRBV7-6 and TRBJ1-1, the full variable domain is GAGVSQSPRYKVTKRGQDVALRCDPISGHVSLYWYRQALGQGPEFLTYFNYEAQQDKSGLPNDRFSAERPEGSISTLTIQRTEQRDSAMYRCASSPHRGWNTEAFFGQGTRLTVV.

The CDR3 DNA reads TGCGCCAGCATTCCCGGACTAGTCTTTCCCCGGGGCTCCTACGAGCAGTACTTC. The encoded protein is CASIPGLVFPRGSYEQYF. This chain joins TRBV10-2 and TRBJ2-7; 7 bases line up with TRBD2. The CDR3 contains 18 residues. Trimming at V came to 7 bases and at J to 0 bases, leaving 18 bases not matched to a gene. Germline loops: CDR1 WSHSY, CDR2 SAAADI.

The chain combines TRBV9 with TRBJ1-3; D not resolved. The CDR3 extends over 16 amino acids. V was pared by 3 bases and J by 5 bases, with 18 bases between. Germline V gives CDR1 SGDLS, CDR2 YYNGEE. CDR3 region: CASSGYVGLTRNTIYF. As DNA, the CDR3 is TGTGCCAGCAGCGGATACGTGGGCCTAACGAGAAACACCATATATTTT.

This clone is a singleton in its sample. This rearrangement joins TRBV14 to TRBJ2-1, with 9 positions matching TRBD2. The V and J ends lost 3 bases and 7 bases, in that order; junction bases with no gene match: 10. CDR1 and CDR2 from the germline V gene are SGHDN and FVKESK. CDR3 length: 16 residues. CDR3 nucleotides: TGTGCCAGCAGCCACTTAGCGGGAGCCAGTTATAATGAGCAGTTCTTC. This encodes CASSHLAGASYNEQFF.

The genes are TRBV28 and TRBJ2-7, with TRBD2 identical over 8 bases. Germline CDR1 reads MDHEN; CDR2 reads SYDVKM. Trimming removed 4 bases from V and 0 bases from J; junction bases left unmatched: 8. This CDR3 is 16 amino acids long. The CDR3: CASSSGGAGISYEQYF. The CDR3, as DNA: TGTGCCAGCAGTTCCGGGGGGGCAGGAATCTCCTACGAGCAGTACTTC.

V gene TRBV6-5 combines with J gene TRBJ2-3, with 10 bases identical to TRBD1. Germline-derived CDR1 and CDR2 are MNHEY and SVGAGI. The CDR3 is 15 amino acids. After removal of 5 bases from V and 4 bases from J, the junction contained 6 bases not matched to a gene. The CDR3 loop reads CASSHTGTGADTQYF. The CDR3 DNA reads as TGTGCCAGCAGTCATACCGGGACAGGGGCAGATACGCAGTATTTT.

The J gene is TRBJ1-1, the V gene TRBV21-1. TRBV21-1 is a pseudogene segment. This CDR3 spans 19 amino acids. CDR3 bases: TGTGCCAGCAGCAAAGGGCTTATTGGGGGGGCCCATATGAACACTGAAGCTTTCTTT. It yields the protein CASSKGLIGGAHMNTEAFF.

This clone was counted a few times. This CDR3 reads CASSLGGSSPLHF. The CDR3 DNA reads TGTGCCAGCAGCTTAGGGGGCTCGTCACCCCTCCACTTT. The chain is built from TRBV7-6 and TRBJ1-6; D is possibly TRBD1 (5 bases). Germline assignment: CDR1 SGHVS and CDR2 FNYEAQ. The CDR3 totals 13 residues. The germline V and J ends were trimmed by 1 base and 10 bases, with 8 bases remaining between them.

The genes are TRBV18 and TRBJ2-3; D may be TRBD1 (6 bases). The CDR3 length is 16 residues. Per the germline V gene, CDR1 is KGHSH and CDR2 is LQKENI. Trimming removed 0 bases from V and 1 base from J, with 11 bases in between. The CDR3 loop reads CASSPPGGFGTDTQYF. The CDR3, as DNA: TGTGCCAGCTCACCACCTGGGGGCTTCGGCACAGATACGCAGTATTTT.

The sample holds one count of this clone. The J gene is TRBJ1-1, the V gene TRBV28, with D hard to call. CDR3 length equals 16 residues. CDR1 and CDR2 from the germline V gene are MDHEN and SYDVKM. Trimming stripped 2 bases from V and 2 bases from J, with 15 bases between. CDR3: CASSLPVQDYNTEAFF. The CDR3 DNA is TGTGCCAGCAGTTTACCGGTCCAGGACTATAACACTGAAGCTTTCTTT.